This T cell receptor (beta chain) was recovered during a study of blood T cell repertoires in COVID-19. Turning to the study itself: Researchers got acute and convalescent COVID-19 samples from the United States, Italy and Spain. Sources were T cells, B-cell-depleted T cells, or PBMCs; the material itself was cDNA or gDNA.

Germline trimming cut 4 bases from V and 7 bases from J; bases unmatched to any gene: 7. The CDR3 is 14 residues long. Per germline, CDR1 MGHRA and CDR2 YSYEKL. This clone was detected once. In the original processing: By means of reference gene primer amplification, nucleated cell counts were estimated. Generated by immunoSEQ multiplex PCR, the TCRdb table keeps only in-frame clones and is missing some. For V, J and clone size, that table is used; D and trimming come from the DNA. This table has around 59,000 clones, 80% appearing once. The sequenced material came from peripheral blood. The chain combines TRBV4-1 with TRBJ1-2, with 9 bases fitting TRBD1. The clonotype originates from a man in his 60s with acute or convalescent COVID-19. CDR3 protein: CASSRPQGAPGYTF. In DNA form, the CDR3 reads TGCGCCAGCAGCCGACCACAGGGGGCGCCTGGCTACACCTTC.